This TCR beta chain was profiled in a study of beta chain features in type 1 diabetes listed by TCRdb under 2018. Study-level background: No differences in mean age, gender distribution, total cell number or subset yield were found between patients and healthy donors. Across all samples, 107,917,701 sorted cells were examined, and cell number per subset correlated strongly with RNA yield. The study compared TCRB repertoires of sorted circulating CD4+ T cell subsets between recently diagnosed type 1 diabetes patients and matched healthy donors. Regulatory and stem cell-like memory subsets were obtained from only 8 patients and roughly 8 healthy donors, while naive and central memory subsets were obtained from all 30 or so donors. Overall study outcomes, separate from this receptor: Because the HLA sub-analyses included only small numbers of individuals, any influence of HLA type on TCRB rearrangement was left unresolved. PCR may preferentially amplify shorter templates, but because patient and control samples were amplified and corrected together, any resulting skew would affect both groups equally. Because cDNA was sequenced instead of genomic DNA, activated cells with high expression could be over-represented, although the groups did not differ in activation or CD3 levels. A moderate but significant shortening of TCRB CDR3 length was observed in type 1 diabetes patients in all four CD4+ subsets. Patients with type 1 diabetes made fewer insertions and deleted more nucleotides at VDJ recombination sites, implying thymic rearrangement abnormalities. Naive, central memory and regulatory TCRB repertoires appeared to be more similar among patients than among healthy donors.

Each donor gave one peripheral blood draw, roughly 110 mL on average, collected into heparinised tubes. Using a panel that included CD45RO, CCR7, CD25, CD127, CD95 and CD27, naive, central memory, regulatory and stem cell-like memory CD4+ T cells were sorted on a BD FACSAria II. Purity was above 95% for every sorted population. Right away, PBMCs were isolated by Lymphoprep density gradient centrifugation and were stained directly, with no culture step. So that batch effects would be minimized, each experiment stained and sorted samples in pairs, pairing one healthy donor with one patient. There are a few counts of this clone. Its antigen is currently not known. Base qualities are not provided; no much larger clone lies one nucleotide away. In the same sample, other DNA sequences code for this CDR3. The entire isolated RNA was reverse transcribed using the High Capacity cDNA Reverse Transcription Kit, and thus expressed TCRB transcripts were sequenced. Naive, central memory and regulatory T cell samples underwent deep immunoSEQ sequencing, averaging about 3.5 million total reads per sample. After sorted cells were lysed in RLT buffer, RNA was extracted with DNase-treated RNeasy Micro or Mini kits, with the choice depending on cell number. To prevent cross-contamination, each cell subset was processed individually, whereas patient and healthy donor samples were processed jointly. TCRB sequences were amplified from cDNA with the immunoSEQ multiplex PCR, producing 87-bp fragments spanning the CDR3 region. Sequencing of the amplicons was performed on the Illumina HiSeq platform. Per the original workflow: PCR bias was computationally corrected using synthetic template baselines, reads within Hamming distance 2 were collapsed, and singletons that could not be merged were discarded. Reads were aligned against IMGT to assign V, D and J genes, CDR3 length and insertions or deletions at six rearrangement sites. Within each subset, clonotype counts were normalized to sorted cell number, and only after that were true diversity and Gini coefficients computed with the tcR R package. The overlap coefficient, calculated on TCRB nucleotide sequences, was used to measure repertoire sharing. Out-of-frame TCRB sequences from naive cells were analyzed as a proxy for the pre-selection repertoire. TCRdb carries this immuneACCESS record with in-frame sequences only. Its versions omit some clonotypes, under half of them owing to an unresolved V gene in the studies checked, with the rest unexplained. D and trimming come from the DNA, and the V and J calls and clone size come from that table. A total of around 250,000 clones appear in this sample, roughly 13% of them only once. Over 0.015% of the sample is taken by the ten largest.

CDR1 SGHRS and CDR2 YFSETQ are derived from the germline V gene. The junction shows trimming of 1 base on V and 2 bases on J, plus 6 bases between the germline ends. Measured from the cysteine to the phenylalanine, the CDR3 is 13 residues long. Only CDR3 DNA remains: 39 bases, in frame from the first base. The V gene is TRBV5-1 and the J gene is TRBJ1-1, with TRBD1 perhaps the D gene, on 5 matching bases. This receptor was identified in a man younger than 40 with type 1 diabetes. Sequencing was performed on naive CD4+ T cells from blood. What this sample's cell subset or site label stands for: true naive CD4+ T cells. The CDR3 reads CASSLQGNTEAFF. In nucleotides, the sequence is TGCGCCAGCAGCTTGCAGGGCAACACTGAAGCTTTCTTT.